The clone carrying this T cell receptor (beta chain) was seen more than once but under ten times. The antigen is undetermined. This entry comes from a study of identical twins. Study observations and caveats: Cord blood's abundant beta clonotypes had fewer insertions, unlike memory repertoires.

CDR1 and CDR2 (germline): SGDLS, YYNGEE. Trimming shortened V by 4 bases and J by 5 bases, and 19 bases separated the two germline ends. The CDR3 contains 15 residues. Template switching added a universal primer site; cDNA carried unique molecular identifiers. TCRdb redid the calling of the 5' RACE reads with MiXCR, one entry per CDR3 protein. The table has about 210,000 distinct CDR3 sequences, less than 9.5% seen once. The chain is built from TRBV9 and TRBJ2-7, with D possibly being TRBD2 (6 bases). This clonotype was obtained from a woman in her late teens or twenties in good health. The sample comprised memory (CD45RO+) T cells sorted from blood. CDR3 sequence: CASSWGVAASDEQYF. As DNA, the CDR3 is TGTGCCAGCAGCTGGGGGGTAGCTGCATCGGACGAGCAGTACTTC.